The 23 T cell receptor beta chains in this list originate from one sample, sequenced in a study of PD-L1 blockade in urothelial cancer. Assay: immunoSEQ multiplex PCR; the TCRdb copy retains only in-frame clones and omits some. The data hold 100,000 to 150,000 clones, with approximately 84% observed a single time. Noted time point: pretreatment peripheral blood. The sequenced sample was PBMCs, obtained around atezolizumab (anti-PD-L1) treatment. These receptors came from a man over 45 with urothelial cancer.

This clone was observed once. The chain joins TRBV19 to TRBJ1-5; D gene ambiguous. The CDR3 is made up of 15 amino acids. Germline-derived CDR1 and CDR2 are LNHDA and SQIVND (reference sequence). Trimming took off 1 base at V and 2 bases at J, with 9 bases between the two ends. In DNA form, the CDR3 reads TGTGCCAGTAGTATAGGCCCAGTGGGCAATCAGCCCCAGCATTTT. It encodes CASSIGPVGNQPQHF.

The rearrangement links TRBV9 to TRBJ2-3; 15 positions agree with TRBD2. J was trimmed by 3 bases and V by 3 bases; bases with no gene match: 11. The CDR3 extends over 19 amino acids. Germline V CDR1 and CDR2: SGDLS, YYNGEE. The CDR3 region has the DNA TGTGCCAGCAGCGCGGAGGGGGGACTAGCGGGAGGTTGGACAGATACGCAGTATTTT. Its protein is CASSAEGGLAGGWTDTQYF.

V and J are TRBV28 and TRBJ2-7; the match to TRBD1 covers 7 bases. This CDR3 comprises 15 residues. The germline V gene encodes CDR1 MDHEN and CDR2 SYDVKM. V lost 3 bases and J lost 2; bases outside the gene matches: 7. The CDR3 bases are TGTGCCAGCAGTTTTAAAGGGACAGCTCCCTACGAGCAGTACTTC. Protein product: CASSFKGTAPYEQYF.

In the case of this clone: A read error may produce the germline difference seen at one junction end. The chain combines TRBV7-7 with TRBJ2-2; 9 bases map to TRBD2. The CDR3 covers 15 residues. Germline values: CDR1 SSHAT, CDR2 FNYEAQ (reference sequence). The CDR3 bases are TGTGCTAGCAGCCGAGGAGCGGGAGGAATCGGGGAGCTGTTTTTT. Translating gives CASSRGAGGIGELFF.

V gene TRBV18 combines with J gene TRBJ1-6, with 8 bases lining up with TRBD1. After removal of 6 bases from V and 9 bases from J, the junction contained 13 bases not matched to a gene. This CDR3 is 16 amino acids long. Germline CDR1 is KGHSH and CDR2 is LQKENI. Here the CDR3 DNA reads TGTGCCAGCTCGCAAACCGGGACAGGCGAGTTTTCACCCCTCCACTTT. It is translated as CASSQTGTGEFSPLHF.

This clone was detected a few times. The rearrangement joins TRBV5-1 to TRBJ2-1, with 11 bases lining up with TRBD2. The CDR3 consists of 15 residues. V was clipped by 4 bases and J by 7 bases; unmatched bases: 7. Germline CDR1 reads SGHRS; CDR2 reads YFSETQ. CDR3 sequence (DNA): TGCGCCAGCAGCGGGAGGACTAGCGGGTGGAATGAGCAGTTCTTC. This translates into CASSGRTSGWNEQFF.

V and J are TRBV6-6 and TRBJ1-3; D gene unclear. The germline V gene has CDR1 MNHNY and CDR2 SVGAGI (reference sequence). Trimming cost V 5 bases and J 2 bases, with 10 bases left between them. This CDR3 is built from 14 residues. The CDR3 nucleotides read TGTGCCAGCAGTGCCCGGACTGCTGGAAACACCATATATTTT. This translates into CASSARTAGNTIYF.

The rearrangement links TRBV5-6 to TRBJ2-1; 12 positions match TRBD1. With 0 bases clipped from V and 2 bases from J, the junction kept 9 bases outside the gene matches. The CDR3 runs 19 residues. CDR1 is SGHDT and CDR2 is YYEEEE in the germline V gene. This chain's CDR3 is CASSLAGTGGKFPYNEQFF. CDR3 nucleotide sequence: TGTGCCAGCAGCTTGGCCGGGACAGGGGGCAAGTTCCCCTACAATGAGCAGTTCTTC. Combining the CDR3 with reference TRBV5-6 and TRBJ2-1 gives the whole variable domain DAGVTQSPTHLIKTRGQQVTLRCSPKSGHDTVSWYQQALGQGPQFIFQYYEEEERQRGNFPDRFSGHQFPNYSSELNVNALLLGDSALYLCASSLAGTGGKFPYNEQFFGPGTRLTVL.

V and J are TRBV16 and TRBJ2-5; maybe TRBD1 (5 bases). The CDR3 length is 11 residues. Between the trimmed V and J ends, which lost 4 bases and 5 bases, there was a span of 5 bases. In germline, CDR1 is KGHSY, CDR2 FQNENV. CDR3 DNA: TGTGCCAGCAGCCGGGGCGAGACCCAGTACTTC. Amino acids: CASSRGETQYF.

CDR3 bases: TGCGCCAGCAGCTTTCGGACGGCAGGGGTCAATGAGCAGTTCTTC. It is translated as CASSFRTAGVNEQFF. The genes are TRBV5-1 and TRBJ2-1, with D maybe TRBD1 (6 bases). The CDR3 totals 15 residues. Trimming removed 2 bases at V and 6 bases at J, with 15 bases between. The germline gives CDR1 SGHRS, CDR2 YFSETQ.

The chain is built from TRBV4-1 and TRBJ2-1; the match to TRBD2 covers 12 bases. After removal of 0 bases from V and 6 bases from J, the junction contained 12 bases not matched to a gene. This CDR3 is 19 amino acids long. In germline, CDR1 is MGHRA, CDR2 YSYEKL. The DNA of the CDR3 is TGCGCCAGCAGCCAAGATTTGGCTAGCGGGAGGGCCATGGCCAATGAGCAGTTCTTC. As protein: CASSQDLASGRAMANEQFF.

The chain is built from TRBV30 and TRBJ2-6, with D possibly being TRBD1 (6 bases). Germline assignment: CDR1 GTSNPN and CDR2 SVGIG (reference sequence). The CDR3 totals 13 residues. This CDR3 reads CAYEGAGANVLTF. Written as DNA, the CDR3 is TGTGCTTATGAGGGGGCTGGGGCCAACGTCCTGACTTTC.

The V gene is TRBV7-9, the J gene TRBJ2-7, with a weak D call TRBD1 (6 bases). With 6 bases removed from V and 0 bases from J, the gap between germline ends came to 12 bases. Germline CDR1 and CDR2: SEHNR and FQNEAQ (reference sequence). The CDR3 sequence is 14 residues long. In DNA form, the CDR3 reads TGTGCCAGCAGACGAACAGGGAGCTCCTACGAGCAGTACTTC. Encoded protein: CASRRTGSSYEQYF.

The chain uses TRBV18 and TRBJ2-1; 8 bases map to TRBD1. This CDR3 comprises 13 residues. In germline, CDR1 is KGHSH, CDR2 LQKENI. The J segment lost 9 bases and the V segment lost 6 bases, leaving 7 bases of the junction unmatched. CDR3 residues: CASSLDRGAEQFF. The DNA of the CDR3 is TGTGCCAGCTCTTTAGACAGGGGCGCTGAGCAGTTCTTC. The full variable domain, with the rest looked up from reference TRBV18 and TRBJ2-1, is NAGVMQNPRHLVRRRGQEARLRCSPMKGHSHVYWYRQLPEEGLKFMVYLQKENIIDESGMPKERFSAEFPKEGPSILRIQQVVRGDSAAYFCASSLDRGAEQFFGPGTRLTVL.

The chain is built from TRBV13 and TRBJ1-2; 7 nucleotides match TRBD1. CDR1 is PRHDT, CDR2 FYEKMQ, per germline (reference sequence). The CDR3 length is 15 residues. The J segment lost 1 base and the V segment lost 3 bases, leaving 5 bases of the junction unmatched. The CDR3 bases are TGTGCCAGCAGCTTCGGGACAGATTTTAACTATGGCTACACCTTC. Amino acids: CASSFGTDFNYGYTF.

The chain joins TRBV14 to TRBJ1-3; possibly TRBD1 for D (6 bases). CDR3 length equals 14 residues. The germline V gene encodes CDR1 SGHDN and CDR2 FVKESK. V gave up 5 bases and J gave up 4 bases, with 12 bases separating them. CDR3 coding DNA: TGTGCCAGCAGCATACAGGGTTCGGGAAACACCATATATTTT. This encodes CASSIQGSGNTIYF.

The chain links TRBV30 to TRBJ2-5; D is perhaps TRBD2 (6 bases). Trimming pared 4 bases from V and 2 bases from J, leaving 17 bases between. This CDR3 is built from 15 residues. CDR1 GTSNPN and CDR2 SVGIG come from the germline V gene (reference sequence). As DNA, the CDR3 is TGTGCCTGGAAGGGGAAGCGGGCCTCGCAAGAGACCCAGTACTTC. Translation: CAWKGKRASQETQYF.

The rearrangement joins TRBV18 to TRBJ1-6, with D perhaps matching TRBD1 (5 bases). This CDR3 is 16 amino acids long. Germline CDR1 is KGHSH and CDR2 is LQKENI. Trimming pared 1 base from V and 2 bases from J, leaving 9 bases between. The CDR3 DNA sequence: TGTGCCAGCTCACCACAGGGGTCCACCTATAATTCACCCCTCCACTTT. Translating it yields CASSPQGSTYNSPLHF. Full variable domain (missing parts from reference TRBV18 and TRBJ1-6): NAGVMQNPRHLVRRRGQEARLRCSPMKGHSHVYWYRQLPEEGLKFMVYLQKENIIDESGMPKERFSAEFPKEGPSILRIQQVVRGDSAAYFCASSPQGSTYNSPLHFGNGTRLTVT.

The chain recombines TRBV11-2 with TRBJ2-1; the D gene is possibly TRBD1 (10 bases). This CDR3 has 18 residues. Germline V gene lookup returns CDR1 SGHAT and CDR2 FQNNGV. V was shortened by 1 base and J by 3 bases, with 19 bases between the two germline ends. Here the CDR3 reads CASSLGQGAAGGYNEQFF. In DNA form, the CDR3 reads TGTGCCAGCAGCTTAGGACAGGGGGCAGCGGGGGGCTACAATGAGCAGTTCTTC.

V gene TRBV9 combines with J gene TRBJ2-5, with 8 positions matching TRBD2. The CDR3 runs to 15 residues. CDR1 and CDR2 (germline): SGDLS, YYNGEE. Trimming at V came to 1 base and at J to 2 bases, leaving 4 bases not matched to a gene. CDR3 residues: CASSVLSSGQETQYF. The CDR3 DNA sequence: TGTGCCAGCAGCGTACTTTCTAGCGGGCAAGAGACCCAGTACTTC.

This clone was detected only once. Sequence at one end of the junction differs from germline and may be a read error. The gene calls are TRBV29-1 and TRBJ2-6; D is possibly TRBD1 (6 bases). The CDR3 covers 15 residues. Germline CDR1 is SQVTM and CDR2 is ANQGSEA. CDR3 nucleotide sequence: TGCAGCGCCCGAGTGGGGGCAACCGGGGCCAACGCCCTGACTTTC. It specifies CSARVGATGANALTF.

V gene TRBV30 combines with J gene TRBJ2-4, with 8 bases identical to TRBD2. The V and J ends lost 3 bases and 3 bases, in that order; junction bases with no gene match: 7. The CDR3 loop spans 15 amino acids. The germline CDR1 and CDR2 sequences are GTSNPN and SVGIG (reference sequence). Written as DNA, the CDR3 is TGTGCCTGGAGACATAGCGGGAAGGGCAAAAACATTCAGTACTTC. Its translation is CAWRHSGKGKNIQYF.

This clone was detected only once. In DNA, the CDR3 is TGTGCCAGCAGGACTAGCGGGAGTTCCTACAATGAGCAGTTCTTC. It codes for CASRTSGSSYNEQFF. The rearrangement joins TRBV2 to TRBJ2-1; TRBD2 matches at 12 bases. The V gene end was trimmed by 6 bases and the J gene end by 1 base; junction bases not matched to a gene: 1. Germline V CDR1 and CDR2: SNHLY, FYNNEI. The length of the CDR3 is 15 residues.